This T cell receptor beta chain is drawn from a study of blood T cell repertoires in COVID-19. The overall study: PBMCs, B-cell-depleted T cells, or T cells provided the cDNA or gDNA that made up the material.

From germline, CDR1 is MDHEN and CDR2 SYDVKM. The CDR3 totals 15 residues. V lost 10 bases, J lost 6 bases, and 19 bases lay in between. Authors' data handling: Estimation of nucleated cell counts was performed using reference gene primer amplification. Assay: immunoSEQ multiplex PCR; the TCRdb copy retains only in-frame clones and omits some. V, J and clone size were drawn from that table, and D and trimming were deduced from the DNA. The table has 200,000 to 250,000 clones, roughly 79% seen once; the top ten hold roughly 15%. Allocation to cohorts depended on clinical history reported by the participants. Recovered status in Cohort 3 required two negative PCRs, clearance, or symptom resolution.

The chain carries TRBV28 and TRBJ1-6, with D perhaps TRBD1 (5 bases). This sequence originates from a man aged 35-49 years who had recovered from COVID-19. The source material was PBMCs or T cells enriched from blood (not recorded which). This CDR3 reads CAIQYQGSGNSPLHF. For the CDR3, the DNA is TGTGCCATACAGTACCAGGGATCGGGTAATTCACCCCTCCACTTT.